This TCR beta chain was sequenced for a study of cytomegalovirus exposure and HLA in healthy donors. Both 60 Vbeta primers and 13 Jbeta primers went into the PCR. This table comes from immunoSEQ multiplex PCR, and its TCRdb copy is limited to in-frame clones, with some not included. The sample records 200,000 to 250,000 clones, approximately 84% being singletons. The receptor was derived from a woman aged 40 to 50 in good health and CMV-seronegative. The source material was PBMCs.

Here the CDR3 DNA reads TGTGCCAGCAGCCAAGGGGGCACTAGCGGGGGCACAGATACGCAGTATTTT. Its translation is CASSQGGTSGGTDTQYF. This chain connects TRBV7-2 to TRBJ2-3, with 10 bases identical to TRBD2. Unmatched junction bases numbered 9, after V lost 5 bases and J lost 1 base. The CDR3 extends over 17 amino acids. In germline, CDR1 is SGHTA, CDR2 FQGNSA.